This TCR beta chain was observed in a study of sequential checkpoint blockade in melanoma (dated by TCRdb to about 2019). Study-wide context: Patients were randomized 1:1 to first-line nivolumab followed by ipilimumab (arm A) or ipilimumab followed by nivolumab (arm B). Maintenance nivolumab was given following each of the two trial sequences. On the study overall, not on this receptor specifically: The response-prediction model combining TCR metrics and mutation burden needs validation in larger, independent patient cohorts.

The immunoSEQ Assay was used to immunosequence TCRbeta CDR3 regions from genomic DNA. Genomic DNA was amplified by bias-controlled multiplex PCR before high-throughput sequencing. For the original study's pipeline: To quantify the absolute abundance of each unique TCRbeta CDR3 region, the sequences were collapsed and filtered. Clonality, defined as 1 minus Pielou's evenness, was calculated using productive rearrangements only. A previously published method was used to identify clones with significantly greater frequencies in on-treatment samples than in baseline samples. This immuneACCESS table, as held by TCRdb, lists in-frame sequences with V and J called but not all clones. Of the missing ones, under half trace to an unresolved V gene in checked studies; the others have no known cause. Clone size and the V and J calls come from that table; the DNA yielded D and trimming. In this sample the table shows roughly 15,000 clones, about three quarters of which occur a single time. Jointly, the top ten make up around a third of the sample.

Comment on this clone: There is no known antigen for this receptor. No base quality values were provided; no much bigger clone lies one nucleotide off.

Per the publication, the treatment or condition label means: randomized to nivolumab then ipilimumab (arm A) or the reverse (arm B). No trial patient had received prior DNA-damaging chemotherapy. Live CD3+CD8+ cells negative for CD19 and CD56 were sorted from thawed PBMCs on a FACS Aria II flow cytometer. Samples came from patients with melanoma in CheckMate 064, a randomized, open-label phase II trial of sequential checkpoint blockade. Peripheral blood mononuclear cells were collected by leukapheresis, purified using Ficoll-Paque, and frozen in human serum containing around 9.8% DMSO. Right after sorting, the blood CD3+CD8+ cells were verified to be >98% pure, and DNA extraction followed. Inclusive of the bounding cysteine and phenylalanine, the CDR3 is 14 residues long. Left in the record is the CDR3 DNA by itself, 42 bases read in frame from the first base. The germline V gene (reference sequence) sets CDR1 to SEHNR and CDR2 to FQNEAQ.

The sample consisted of CD8+ T cells sorted from blood (inferred from file names), taken from a patient given nivolumab and ipilimumab in sequence. The TCR comes from a human donor with melanoma. This chain is built from TRBV7-9 and TRBJ2-5; TRBD1 is possibly the D segment (5 matching bases). The DNA end is more similar to TRBJ2-7, so the J call may be wrong. The DNA sequence is TGTGCCAGCAGTCCGACAGACGTTTACTACGAGCAGTACTTC. Its product reads: CASSPTDVYYEQYF.